The 30 T cell receptor beta chains given below trace back to one sample, sequenced in a study of T cell repertoires in cytomegalovirus infection. One entry per CDR3 protein, called by TCRdb with MiXCR from the reads. The top ten clones hold 20% to 25% of a sample with around 70,000 distinct CDR3 sequences, about 4.2% of them seen once. The source material was PBMCs. The receptors here all came from a human donor in good health (CMV status not recorded). Some clones in this sample may be carry-over from other donors' samples.

This clonotype was seen at least ten times. The J gene is TRBJ1-1, the V gene TRBV7-2, with unresolved D. This CDR3 has 14 residues. Trimming took off 5 bases at V and 1 base at J, with 11 bases between the two ends. Germline CDR1 reads SGHTA; CDR2 reads FQGNSA. CDR3 DNA sequence: TGTGCCAGCAGCCGCCCGGTGGCGAACACTGAAGCTTTCTTT. Its protein is CASSRPVANTEAFF.

This clonotype was seen many times. This chain connects TRBV4-3 to TRBJ2-3; the match to TRBD2 covers 11 bases. This CDR3 comprises 17 residues. Germline-derived CDR1 and CDR2 are LGHNA and YSLEER. V was clipped by 1 base and J by 4 bases; unmatched bases: 7. The CDR3 nucleotides are TGCGCCAGCAGCCAAGCCGAACTAGCGGGAGTATCAGATACGCAGTATTTT. The encoded protein is CASSQAELAGVSDTQYF.

This clonotype came up many times. The chain couples TRBV7-6 to TRBJ2-7, with D tentatively TRBD2 (5 bases). CDR3 length: 15 residues. CDR1 is SGHVS, CDR2 FNYEAQ, per germline. With 5 bases removed from V and 5 bases from J, the gap between germline ends came to 19 bases. This CDR3 is CASSHRPAGVHEQYF. The CDR3 coding sequence is TGTGCCAGCAGCCACCGCCCCGCCGGGGTCCACGAGCAGTACTTC.

A few counts support this clonotype. A much larger clone lies one base from this, so it may be a read error. The chain joins TRBV6-2 or TRBV6-3 to TRBJ2-7; no clear D gene. This CDR3 region has 14 residues. CDR1 is MNHEY and CDR2 is SVGEGT in the germline V gene. The CDR3 here is CASGYSPDLPEQYF. The CDR3 DNA reads TGTGCCAGCGGTTACTCCCCGGACCTCCCGGAGCAGTACTTC.

This clonotype has a count of ten or more. The chain links TRBV7-2 to TRBJ1-3; 7 positions agree with TRBD1. Trimming removed 5 bases from V and 3 bases from J; junction bases left unmatched: 7. The CDR3 consists of 15 residues. The germline V gene has CDR1 SGHTA and CDR2 FQGNSA. For the CDR3, the DNA is TGTGCCAGCAGCCCCCGGGGACAGCGTGGAAACACCATATATTTT. It yields the protein CASSPRGQRGNTIYF.

This clonotype was observed many times. DNA for the CDR3: TGTGCCAGCACCCCCGTATTGGGAGGTTATGGCTACACCTTC. Translating it yields CASTPVLGGYGYTF. The chain combines TRBV7-2 with TRBJ1-2; no reliable D call. The CDR3 runs 14 residues. Germline V gene sequence: CDR1 SGHTA, CDR2 FQGNSA. Deletions cut 7 bases from V and 5 bases from J, with 17 bases between.

This clonotype was found many times. V is TRBV6-8 and J is TRBJ1-5, with TRBD1 as a possible D gene (6 bases). Germline CDR1 is MNHGY and CDR2 is SAAAGT. This CDR3 is 16 amino acids long. V lost 8 bases, J lost 6 bases, and 23 bases lay in between. Here the CDR3 reads CASQPSRGGGPQPQHF. The CDR3 bases are TGTGCCAGCCAACCCTCGAGAGGAGGGGGACCTCAGCCCCAGCATTTT.

This clonotype showed up many times. The chain carries TRBV7-2 and TRBJ2-7; 10 bases line up with TRBD2. Losses at the gene ends were 2 bases for V and 0 bases for J; bases not matched to a gene: 10. Germline CDR1 SGHTA, CDR2 FQGNSA. This CDR3 is 18 amino acids long. The CDR3 sequence is CASSLFPPAGGFSYEQYF. Written as DNA, the CDR3 is TGTGCCAGCAGCTTATTTCCGCCAGCGGGAGGGTTCTCCTACGAGCAGTACTTC.

This clonotype was recorded many times. The chain joins TRBV7-2 to TRBJ2-1; 8 bases are a match to TRBD1. This CDR3 is built from 18 residues. CDR1 is SGHTA, CDR2 FQGNSA, per germline. V lost 1 base and J lost 3; bases outside the gene matches: 11. The DNA of the CDR3 is TGTGCCAGCAGCTTAGTGGCAGGGGGCCAAGGTTACTACAATGAGCAGTTCTTC. Residues: CASSLVAGGQGYYNEQFF.

This clonotype was observed many times. CDR3 sequence reads: CASSLRTGYEQYF. In DNA form, the CDR3 reads TGTGCCAGCAGCCTGCGGACGGGATACGAGCAGTACTTC. The chain is built from TRBV7-3 and TRBJ2-7, with a tentative D call TRBD2 (5 bases). The germline V gene has CDR1 SGHTA and CDR2 FQGTGA. There are 13 residues in the CDR3. V lost 5 bases, J lost 4 bases, and 12 bases lay in between.

This clonotype has at least ten counts. This rearrangement joins TRBV6-5 to TRBJ1-4; D is uncertain. Germline V gene lookup returns CDR1 MNHEY and CDR2 SVGAGI. There are 15 residues in the CDR3. V lost 2 bases, J lost 3 bases, and 10 bases lay in between. CDR3 region: CASSYARGSNEKLFF. The CDR3 nucleotides read TGTGCCAGCAGTTACGCGCGCGGATCTAATGAAAAACTGTTTTTT.

This clonotype was counted at least ten times. The gene calls are TRBV11-3 and TRBJ2-2; 8 positions agree with TRBD1. V was pared by 5 bases and J by 2 bases, with 4 bases of the junction left unmatched. The CDR3 has 15 residues. Germline CDR1 is SGHNT and CDR2 is YENEEA. In nucleotides, the CDR3 is TGTGCCAGCAGCGGAGACAGGGGCAACACCGGGGAGCTGTTTTTT. Protein product: CASSGDRGNTGELFF.

This clonotype has ten or more counts. For the CDR3, the DNA is TGTGCCAGCAGTCCAGGGGACAGGGCAAACACTGAAGCTTTCTTT. Its translation: CASSPGDRANTEAFF. This chain links TRBV12-3 or TRBV12-4 with TRBJ1-1; 9 nucleotides align to TRBD1. With 5 bases clipped from V and 2 bases from J, the junction kept 6 bases outside the gene matches. The CDR3 totals 15 residues.

This clonotype has ten or more counts. The genes are TRBV29-1 and TRBJ2-1, with D possibly TRBD2 on 6 matching bases. Germline CDR1 and CDR2: SQVTM and ANQGSEA. Trimming cost V 2 bases and J 8 bases, with 10 bases left between them. The CDR3 spans 12 residues. DNA of the CDR3: TGCAGCGTTGAATCCCCGGGGGATGAGCAGTTCTTC. Translation: CSVESPGDEQFF.

This clonotype was recorded many times. V gene TRBV7-2 combines with J gene TRBJ2-1; the D gene could be TRBD1 or TRBD2 (5 bases each). Trimming removed 5 bases at V and 4 bases at J, with 9 bases between. The CDR3 runs to 13 residues. CDR1 is SGHTA and CDR2 is FQGNSA in the germline V gene. The CDR3, as DNA: TGTGCCAGCAGCCAGGGAGCTTACAATGAGCAGTTCTTC. As protein: CASSQGAYNEQFF.

This clonotype was seen many times. V usage is TRBV7-3 and J usage is TRBJ1-3; perhaps TRBD1 as D (5 bases). The CDR3 sequence is 14 residues long. CDR1 is SGHTA and CDR2 is FQGTGA in the germline V gene. V shed 1 base and J shed 8 bases, with 12 bases lying between them. The CDR3: CASSLNGAGDTIYF. The CDR3 DNA follows: TGTGCCAGCAGCTTAAATGGGGCCGGGGACACCATATATTTT.

This clonotype appeared many times. CDR3 loop: CASREGWQPQHF. The CDR3 nucleotides read TGTGCTTCGAGAGAGGGCTGGCAGCCCCAGCATTTT. The V and J genes are TRBV19 and TRBJ1-5; no clear D gene. The CDR3 contains 12 residues. CDR1 is LNHDA, CDR2 SQIVND, per germline (reference sequence).

This clonotype was detected ten times or more. CDR3 nucleotide sequence: TGTGCCAGCAGCTTAGCCTATTGGGATGGCTACACCTTC. It yields the protein CASSLAYWDGYTF. The chain employs TRBV11-2 and TRBJ1-2; no clear D gene. The CDR3 totals 13 residues. Trimming shortened V by 1 base and J by 6 bases, and 9 bases separated the two germline ends. Per the germline V gene, CDR1 is SGHAT and CDR2 is FQNNGV. The complete variable domain, with remaining parts taken from reference TRBV11-2 and TRBJ1-2, reads EAGVAQSPRYKIIEKRQSVAFWCNPISGHATLYWYQQILGQGPKLLIQFQNNGVVDDSQLPKDRFSAERLKGVDSTLKIQPAKLEDSAVYLCASSLAYWDGYTFGSGTRLTVV.

This clonotype came up many times. The chain carries TRBV7-2 and TRBJ2-6, with D unresolved. Deletions cut 7 bases from V and 4 bases from J, with 8 bases between. Germline lookup yields CDR1 SGHTA and CDR2 FQGNSA. The length of the CDR3 is 13 residues. CDR3 protein: CASKPWGANVLTF. Written as DNA, the CDR3 is TGTGCCAGCAAACCCTGGGGGGCCAACGTCCTGACTTTC. Full variable domain (outside the CDR3, taken from reference TRBV7-2 and TRBJ2-6): GAGVSQSPSNKVTEKGKDVELRCDPISGHTALYWYRQSLGQGLEFLIYFQGNSAPDKSGLPSDRFSAERTGGSVSTLTIQRTQQEDSAVYLCASKPWGANVLTFGAGSRLTVL.

This clonotype was recorded many times. The rearrangement uses TRBV15 and TRBJ2-7; 7 nucleotides line up with TRBD2. The CDR3 is made up of 14 amino acids. Trimming cost V 3 bases and J 2 bases; bases outside gene matches: 4. The germline V gene has CDR1 LNHNV and CDR2 YYDKDF (reference sequence). The CDR3 bases are TGTGCCACCAGCAGCGAGCGGGGTACCTACGAGCAGTACTTC. This codes for CATSSERGTYEQYF.

This clonotype appeared many times. The rearrangement joins TRBV4-2 to TRBJ1-1; a weak D match, TRBD1 (6 bases). The length of the CDR3 is 15 residues. Trimming stripped 3 bases from V and 4 bases from J, with 15 bases between. The germline V gene has CDR1 LGHNA and CDR2 YNFKEQ. This CDR3 reads CASSQQRGSGTEAFF. The DNA for the CDR3 is TGTGCCAGCAGCCAGCAGAGGGGGAGTGGCACTGAAGCTTTCTTT.

The table lists this clonotype with many counts. The V gene is TRBV20-1, the J gene TRBJ2-7, with D maybe TRBD1 (6 bases). From germline, CDR1 is DFQATT and CDR2 SNEGSKA (reference sequence). V dropped 5 bases and J dropped 4 bases, with 12 bases sitting between them. This CDR3 contains 12 residues. The CDR3 region is CSAPGHLYEQYF. The CDR3 coding sequence is TGCAGTGCTCCGGGACACCTGTACGAGCAGTACTTC.

This clonotype was found many times. The V call is TRBV7-3, the J call TRBJ2-1; TRBD2 matches 14 bases. The CDR3 is 17 residues long. The J segment lost 4 bases and the V segment lost 3 bases, leaving 5 bases of the junction unmatched. CDR1 and CDR2 (germline): SGHTA, FQGTGA. The CDR3 DNA follows: TGTGCCAGCAGCTTCGGGACTAGCGGGAGACGGTACAATGAGCAGTTCTTC. Protein: CASSFGTSGRRYNEQFF.

This clonotype was recorded at least ten times. The rearrangement uses TRBV11-1 and TRBJ2-1; D may be TRBD2 (7 bases). Trimming took 5 bases from V and 7 from J, leaving 18 bases between them. CDR1 is SGHAT and CDR2 is FQDESV in the germline V gene (reference sequence). The CDR3 runs to 15 residues. The CDR3, as DNA: TGTGCCAGCAGCGCAAGCGCGGGGGCTGGTAATGAGCAGTTCTTC. Residues: CASSASAGAGNEQFF.

This clonotype was counted at least ten times. The chain links TRBV7-2 to TRBJ1-4, with D maybe TRBD1 (5 bases). The V end lost 5 bases, the J end lost 4 bases, and 8 bases lay between the germline ends. The CDR3 covers 13 residues. Germline CDR1 reads SGHTA; CDR2 reads FQGNSA. The chain's CDR3 is CASSRQFNEKLFF. The CDR3 DNA is TGTGCCAGCAGCCGACAGTTTAATGAAAAACTGTTTTTT.

At least ten counts were recorded for this clonotype. This sequence joins TRBV3-1 and TRBJ1-2; TRBD1 aligns across 7 bases. Germline loops: CDR1 LGHDT, CDR2 YNNKEL (reference sequence). Germline trimming cut 0 bases from V and 1 base from J; bases unmatched to any gene: 17. The CDR3 is made up of 20 amino acids. In nucleotides, the CDR3 is TGTGCCAGCAGCCAAGATTATCCCTACCGGACAGGAGGGCGTAACTATGGCTACACCTTC. This codes for CASSQDYPYRTGGRNYGYTF.

This clonotype was observed at least ten times. The chain links TRBV7-2 to TRBJ2-1; perhaps TRBD2 as D (6 bases). The CDR3 is 13 residues long. The V gene lost 3 bases and the J gene lost 10 bases, with 13 bases spanning the gap. Per the germline V gene, CDR1 is SGHTA and CDR2 is FQGNSA. CDR3: CASSFKMSGEQFF. DNA of the CDR3: TGTGCCAGCAGCTTCAAAATGAGCGGGGAGCAGTTCTTC. Using reference TRBV7-2 and TRBJ2-1 for the parts outside the CDR3, the full variable domain is GAGVSQSPSNKVTEKGKDVELRCDPISGHTALYWYRQSLGQGLEFLIYFQGNSAPDKSGLPSDRFSAERTGGSVSTLTIQRTQQEDSAVYLCASSFKMSGEQFFGPGTRLTVL.

This clonotype was detected ten times or more. V usage is TRBV28 and J usage is TRBJ1-1, with 7 positions matching TRBD1. Germline CDR1 MDHEN, CDR2 SYDVKM. V lost 6 bases to trimming and J lost 1 base; unmatched junction nucleotides: 11. This CDR3 comprises 16 residues. CDR3 nucleotide sequence: TGTGCCAGCAGCACCTCCTCAGGGGGAAAGAACACTGAAGCTTTCTTT. It translates to CASSTSSGGKNTEAFF.

This clonotype was observed at least ten times. The chain combines TRBV7-6 with TRBJ2-7, with TRBD1 matching 9 bases. This CDR3 region has 16 residues. J gave up 3 bases and V 5 bases, and 11 bases lay outside the gene matches. Germline V gene sequence: CDR1 SGHVS, CDR2 FNYEAQ. CDR3 sequence reads: CASSQGTGTISYEQYF. The DNA of the CDR3 is TGTGCCAGCAGCCAAGGGACAGGGACAATAAGCTACGAGCAGTACTTC.

This clonotype was recorded many times. The chain carries TRBV7-8 and TRBJ2-1, with 7 bases aligning to TRBD2. The germline V gene has CDR1 SGHVS and CDR2 FQNEAQ. This CDR3 has 14 amino acids. Trimming removed 3 bases from V and 8 bases from J; junction bases left unmatched: 7. The CDR3 spells CASSLAGRTYEQFF. DNA of the CDR3: TGTGCCAGCAGCTTGGCCGGGAGGACCTATGAGCAGTTCTTC.